This TCR beta chain was obtained from a study of TIL therapy for anti-PD-1-resistant metastatic lung cancer. As for time point: pre-treatment sample, taken before nivolumab and TIL therapy. This was the immunoSEQ v3 assay. Libraries were sequenced to approximately 2 million read pairs (survey) or roughly 4.5-6 million (deep). This table comes from immunoSEQ multiplex PCR, and its TCRdb copy is limited to in-frame clones, with some not included. This sample has fewer than 65,000 clones, with about 81% found just once. The study's findings and limits: TIL clonotype persistence in blood showed no apparent association with response.

V shed 0 bases, J shed 12 bases, and the junction held 6 bases outside the gene matches. The germline V gene has CDR1 SGHAT and CDR2 FQNNGV. The CDR3 has 14 residues. As regards this clone: Its antigen is unidentified.

This sequence joins TRBV11-2 and TRBJ2-7, with 12 bases that match TRBD2. The TCR originated in a person aged 25 to 80 with non-small cell lung cancer. Sequencing was performed on blood, taken at baseline. The chain's CDR3 is CASSLDLLAGGLYF. CDR3 in DNA: TGTGCCAGCAGCTTAGATCTACTAGCGGGAGGTCTGTACTTC.